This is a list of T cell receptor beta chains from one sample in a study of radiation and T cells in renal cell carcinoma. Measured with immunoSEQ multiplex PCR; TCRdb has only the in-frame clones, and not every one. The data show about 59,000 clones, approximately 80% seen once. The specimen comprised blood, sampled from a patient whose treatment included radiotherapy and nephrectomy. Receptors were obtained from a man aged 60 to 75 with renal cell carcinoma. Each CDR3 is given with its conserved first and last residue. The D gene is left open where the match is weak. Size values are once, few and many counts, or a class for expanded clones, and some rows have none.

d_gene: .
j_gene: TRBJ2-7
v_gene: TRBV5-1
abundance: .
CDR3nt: TGCGCCAGCAGCTTGGTGGCTACTTCTCTCGACGAGCAGTACTTC
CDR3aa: CASSLVATSLDEQYF

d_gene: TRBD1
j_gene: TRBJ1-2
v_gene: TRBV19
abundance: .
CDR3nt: TGTGCCAGTAGTATTCAACACCGGGACAGGGGGTATAGGAACTATGGCTACACCTTC
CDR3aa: CASSIQHRDRGYRNYGYTF

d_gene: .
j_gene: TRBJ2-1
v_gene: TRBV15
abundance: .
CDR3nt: TGTGCCACCAGCAGAGATCGGCAGGGCAATGAGCAGTTCTTC
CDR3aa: CATSRDRQGNEQFF

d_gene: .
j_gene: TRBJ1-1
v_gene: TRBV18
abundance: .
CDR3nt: TGTGCCAGCTCACCGATACAGGGATCAAGCACTGAAGCTTTCTTT
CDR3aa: CASSPIQGSSTEAFF

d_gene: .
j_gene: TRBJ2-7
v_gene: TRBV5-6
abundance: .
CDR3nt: TGTGCCAGCAGTACGACAGGATTAAGGGCGTCCTACGAGCAGTACTTC
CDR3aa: CASSTTGLRASYEQYF

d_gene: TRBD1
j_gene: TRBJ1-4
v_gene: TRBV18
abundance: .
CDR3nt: TGTGCCAGCTCACCTCCGGACAGGGGTTTGGAAAAACTGTTTTTT
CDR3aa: CASSPPDRGLEKLFF

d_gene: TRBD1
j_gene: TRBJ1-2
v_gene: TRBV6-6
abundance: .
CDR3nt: TGTGCCAGCAGTTGGGACAGGGAAGTCGATGGCTACACCTTC
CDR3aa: CASSWDREVDGYTF

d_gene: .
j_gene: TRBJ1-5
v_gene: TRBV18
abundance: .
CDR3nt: TGTGCCAGCTCACCACAAGGGGTCGGGGGCAATCAGCCCCAGCATTTT
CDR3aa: CASSPQGVGGNQPQHF

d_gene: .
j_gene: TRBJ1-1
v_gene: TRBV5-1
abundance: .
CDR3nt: TGCGCCAGCAGCCATCCGCTGGGCGGCGGCACTGAAGCTTTCTTT
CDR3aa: CASSHPLGGGTEAFF

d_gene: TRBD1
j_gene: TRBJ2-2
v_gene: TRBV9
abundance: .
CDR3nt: TGTGCCAGCAGCGTAGGACAGGGGGCTTCGACCGGGGAGCTGTTTTTT
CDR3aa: CASSVGQGASTGELFF

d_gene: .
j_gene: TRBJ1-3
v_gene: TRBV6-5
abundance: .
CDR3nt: TGTGCCAGCAGCCGAGGCCCTGGAAACACCATATATTTT
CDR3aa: CASSRGPGNTIYF

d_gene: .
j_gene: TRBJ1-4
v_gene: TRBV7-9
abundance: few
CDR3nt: TGTGCCAGCAGTTACGATAATGAAAAACTGTTTTTT
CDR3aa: CASSYDNEKLFF

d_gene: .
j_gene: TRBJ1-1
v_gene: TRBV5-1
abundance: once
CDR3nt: TGCGCCAGCAGCTTTGGTGGGGGGGCCGGGAACACTGAAGCTTTCTTT
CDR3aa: CASSFGGGAGNTEAFF

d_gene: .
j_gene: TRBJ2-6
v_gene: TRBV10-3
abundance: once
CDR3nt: TGTGCCATCAGTGAGTCGATGGGAGCTGGGGCCAACGTCCTGACTTTC
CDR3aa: CAISESMGAGANVLTF

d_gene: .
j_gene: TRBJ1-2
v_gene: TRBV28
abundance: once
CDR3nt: TGTGCCAGCACCACCGGGCGATATGGCTACACCTTC
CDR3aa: CASTTGRYGYTF

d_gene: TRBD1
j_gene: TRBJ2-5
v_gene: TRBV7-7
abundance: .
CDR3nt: TGTGCCAGCAGCTTAGGAGGGACAGGGGAAGAGACCCAGTACTTC
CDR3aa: CASSLGGTGEETQYF

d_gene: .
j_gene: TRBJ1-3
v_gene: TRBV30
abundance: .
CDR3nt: TGTGCCTGGAGTGCGGAATGGGGATTAGCTGGAAACACCATATATTTT
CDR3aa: CAWSAEWGLAGNTIYF

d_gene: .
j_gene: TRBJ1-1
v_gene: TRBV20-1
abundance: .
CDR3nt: TGCAGTGCTAGGTGGAGCACTGAAGCTTTCTTT
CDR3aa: CSARWSTEAFF

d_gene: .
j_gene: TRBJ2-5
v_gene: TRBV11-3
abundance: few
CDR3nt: TGTGCCAGCGGTCCTCAAGAGGGAGAAGAGACCCAGTACTTC
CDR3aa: CASGPQEGEETQYF

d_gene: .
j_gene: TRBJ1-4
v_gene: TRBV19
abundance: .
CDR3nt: TGTGCCAGTAGTATAGCGGGGAAGAGAAGTGAAAAACTGTTTTTT
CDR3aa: CASSIAGKRSEKLFF

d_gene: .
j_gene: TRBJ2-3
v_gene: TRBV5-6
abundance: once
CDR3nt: TGTGCCAGCAGCTTGGTAGGGGACCGCACAGATACGCAGTATTTT
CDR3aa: CASSLVGDRTDTQYF

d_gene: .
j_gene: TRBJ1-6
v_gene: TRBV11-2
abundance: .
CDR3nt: TGTGCCAGCAGCTCGACCTCCCAAAGACCACCCCTCCACTTT
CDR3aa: CASSSTSQRPPLHF

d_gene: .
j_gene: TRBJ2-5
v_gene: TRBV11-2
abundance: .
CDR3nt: TGTGCCAGCAGCTTAGAAGGGTTGGAGACCCAGTACTTC
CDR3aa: CASSLEGLETQYF

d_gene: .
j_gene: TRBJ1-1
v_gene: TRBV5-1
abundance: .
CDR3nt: TGCGCCAGCAGCCCGGACGACAGGCGGATGAACACTGAAGCTTTCTTT
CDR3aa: CASSPDDRRMNTEAFF

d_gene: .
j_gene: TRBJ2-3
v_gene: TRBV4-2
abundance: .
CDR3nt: TGTGCCAGCAGCCAAGTATTGGACACAGATACGCAGTATTTT
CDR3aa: CASSQVLDTDTQYF

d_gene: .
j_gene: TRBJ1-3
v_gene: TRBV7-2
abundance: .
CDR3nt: TGTGCCAGCAGCCCATCCGGGGCAGCAAACTCTGGAAACACCATATATTTT
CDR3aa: CASSPSGAANSGNTIYF

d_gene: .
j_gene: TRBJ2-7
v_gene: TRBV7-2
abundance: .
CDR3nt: TGTGCCAGCAGCTTAGGGATAAACTACGAGCAGTACTTC
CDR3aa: CASSLGINYEQYF

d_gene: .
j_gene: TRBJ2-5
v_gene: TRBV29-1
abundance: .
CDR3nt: TGCAGCGTTGAAGATCGGCAGGGGTGGGAGACCCAGTACTTC
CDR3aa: CSVEDRQGWETQYF

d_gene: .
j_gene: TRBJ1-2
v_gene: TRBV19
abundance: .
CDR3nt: TGTGCCAGTAGCACAGGGAACTCCTATGGCTACACCTTC
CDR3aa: CASSTGNSYGYTF

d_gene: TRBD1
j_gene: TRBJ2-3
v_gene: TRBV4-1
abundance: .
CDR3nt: TGCGCCAGCAGCCCCGGTTTTGGACAGGGGAGCGCAGATACGCAGTATTTT
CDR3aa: CASSPGFGQGSADTQYF

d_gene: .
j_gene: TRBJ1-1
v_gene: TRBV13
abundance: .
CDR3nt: TGTGCCAGCAGCTTACGAGTTTTACAGGGAGCTTTCTTT
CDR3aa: CASSLRVLQGAFF

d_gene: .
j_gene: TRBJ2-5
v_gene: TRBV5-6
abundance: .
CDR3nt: TGTGCCAGCAGCCCCATGGCAGGGGTGAAGACCCAGTACTTC
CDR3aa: CASSPMAGVKTQYF

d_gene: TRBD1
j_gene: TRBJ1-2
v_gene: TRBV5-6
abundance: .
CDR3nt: TGTGCCAGCAGCTTGACAGGGGGCGGCTATGGCTACACCTTC
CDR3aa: CASSLTGGGYGYTF

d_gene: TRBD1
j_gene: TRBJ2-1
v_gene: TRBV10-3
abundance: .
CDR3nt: TGTGCCATATCCCCGGGACAGGGTTATGTTGAGCAGTTCTTC
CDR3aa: CAISPGQGYVEQFF

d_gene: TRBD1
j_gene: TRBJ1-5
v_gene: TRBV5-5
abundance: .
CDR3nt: TGTGCCAGCAGCTTGTACGGACAGGGCAGTCAGCCCCAGCATTTT
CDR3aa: CASSLYGQGSQPQHF

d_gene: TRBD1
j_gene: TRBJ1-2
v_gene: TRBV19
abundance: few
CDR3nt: TGTGCCAGTAGACCGGACAGGGAAGACTACACCTTC
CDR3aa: CASRPDREDYTF

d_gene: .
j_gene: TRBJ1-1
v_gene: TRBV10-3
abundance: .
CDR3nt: TGTGCCATCAGCTTTGACAGCACTGAAGCTTTCTTT
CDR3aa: CAISFDSTEAFF

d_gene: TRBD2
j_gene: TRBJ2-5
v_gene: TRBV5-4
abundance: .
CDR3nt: TGTGCCAGCAGCTTGGCGACTAGCGGGAGGTTGGAGACCCAGTACTTC
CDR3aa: CASSLATSGRLETQYF

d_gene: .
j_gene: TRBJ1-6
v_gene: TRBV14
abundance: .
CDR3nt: TGTGCCAGCAGCCAGGTGATGAATTCACCCCTCCACTTT
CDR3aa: CASSQVMNSPLHF

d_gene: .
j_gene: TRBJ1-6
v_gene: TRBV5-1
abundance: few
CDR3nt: TGCGCCAGCAGAAGGACATCCGAGGGGTCACCCCTCCACTTT
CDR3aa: CASRRTSEGSPLHF

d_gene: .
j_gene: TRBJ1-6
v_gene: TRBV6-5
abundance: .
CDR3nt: TGTGCCAGCACCCACGGGAATTCACCCCTCCACTTT
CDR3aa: CASTHGNSPLHF

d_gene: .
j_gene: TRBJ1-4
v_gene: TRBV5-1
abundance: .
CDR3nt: TGCGCCAGCAGGGTACAGGATAATGAAAAACTGTTTTTT
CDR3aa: CASRVQDNEKLFF

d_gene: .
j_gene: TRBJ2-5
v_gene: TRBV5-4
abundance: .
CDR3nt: TGTGCCAGCAGCTGGGGTCTAGGGATACAAGAGACCCAGTACTTC
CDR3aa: CASSWGLGIQETQYF

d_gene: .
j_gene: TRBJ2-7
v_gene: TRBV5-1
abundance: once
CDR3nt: TGCGCCAGCAGCCCCTCGCCAGCTGACGAGCAGTACTTC
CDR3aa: CASSPSPADEQYF

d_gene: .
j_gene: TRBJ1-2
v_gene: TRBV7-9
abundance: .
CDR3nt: TGTGCCAGCAGCGGAACCGGGACACCTCGATCCCTCTATGGCTACACCTTC
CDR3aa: CASSGTGTPRSLYGYTF

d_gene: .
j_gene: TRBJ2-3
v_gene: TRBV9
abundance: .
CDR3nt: TGTGCCAGCAGCTCGTTACCCCAGGATACGCAGTATTTT
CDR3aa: CASSSLPQDTQYF

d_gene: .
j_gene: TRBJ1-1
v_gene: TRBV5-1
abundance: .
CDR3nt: TGCGCCAGCAGCTTTACAGGGCGCGCTGAAGCTTTCTTT
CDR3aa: CASSFTGRAEAFF

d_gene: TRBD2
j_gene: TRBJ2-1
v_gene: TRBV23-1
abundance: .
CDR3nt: TGCGCCAGCAGTCAACCCAGGACTAGCGGGAGGGATGAGCAGTTCTTC
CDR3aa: CASSQPRTSGRDEQFF

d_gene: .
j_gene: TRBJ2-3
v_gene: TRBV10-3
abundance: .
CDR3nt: TGTGCCATCAGTGAGTCGACAGGCAGGGGAGGCCCAGATACGCAGTATTTT
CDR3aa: CAISESTGRGGPDTQYF

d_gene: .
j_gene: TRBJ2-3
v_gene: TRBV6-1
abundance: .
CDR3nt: TGTGCCAGCAGTGAAGGGCATGGCACAGATACGCAGTATTTT
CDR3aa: CASSEGHGTDTQYF